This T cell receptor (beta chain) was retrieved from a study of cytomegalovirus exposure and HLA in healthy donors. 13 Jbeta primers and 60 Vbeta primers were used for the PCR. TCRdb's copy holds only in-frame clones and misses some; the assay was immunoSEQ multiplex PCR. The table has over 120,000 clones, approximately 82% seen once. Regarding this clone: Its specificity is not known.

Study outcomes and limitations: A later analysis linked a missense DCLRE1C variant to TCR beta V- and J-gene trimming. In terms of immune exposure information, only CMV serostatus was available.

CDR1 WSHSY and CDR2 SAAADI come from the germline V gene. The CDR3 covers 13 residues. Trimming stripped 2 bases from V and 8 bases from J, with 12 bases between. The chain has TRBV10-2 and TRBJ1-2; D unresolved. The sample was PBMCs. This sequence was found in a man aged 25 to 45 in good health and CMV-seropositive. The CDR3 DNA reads TGCGCCAGCAGTGAGGCCTATTCGGGGGGCTACACCTTC. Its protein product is CASSEAYSGGYTF.